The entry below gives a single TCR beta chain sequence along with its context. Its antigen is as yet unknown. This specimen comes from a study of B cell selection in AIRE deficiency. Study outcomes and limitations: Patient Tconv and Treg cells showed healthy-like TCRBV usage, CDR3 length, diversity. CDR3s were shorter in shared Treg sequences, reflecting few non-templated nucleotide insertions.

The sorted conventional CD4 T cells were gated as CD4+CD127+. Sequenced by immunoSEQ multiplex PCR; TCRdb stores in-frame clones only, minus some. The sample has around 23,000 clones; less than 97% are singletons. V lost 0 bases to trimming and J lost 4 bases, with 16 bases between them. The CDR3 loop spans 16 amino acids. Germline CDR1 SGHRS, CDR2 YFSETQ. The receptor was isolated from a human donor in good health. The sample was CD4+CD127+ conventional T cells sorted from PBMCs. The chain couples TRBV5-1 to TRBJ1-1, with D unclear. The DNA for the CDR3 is TGCGCCAGCAGCTTGGTAGGCCCGACCGGAGGCACTGAAGCTTTCTTT. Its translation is CASSLVGPTGGTEAFF.